The clone carrying this T cell receptor beta chain was detected only a few times. The entry originates in a study of human T cells and chemical hapten exposure. The wider study: Upper back patch tests used 0.01% DPC, scored after 6 days.

Time point noted: patch test 1, 2 weeks after DPC sensitization. Treatment defined: therapeutic diphenylcyclopropenone sensitization with weekly scalp DPC. Germline lookup yields CDR1 SGDLS and CDR2 YYNGEE. Deletions cut 0 bases from V and 4 bases from J, with 10 bases between. CDR3 size: 15 residues. The library gave individual cDNA molecules unique molecular identifiers. TCRdb re-analysed the RACE reads in MiXCR, keeping a single row per CDR3 protein. The data hold about 14,000 distinct CDR3 sequences, with over 15% observed a single time. This clonotype was sampled from a woman aged 25 to 39 with alopecia areata. Some clones in this sample may be carry-over from other donors' samples. The material sequenced was whole blood, taken in connection with sensitization to the hapten diphenylcyclopropenone (DPC). This chain connects TRBV9 to TRBJ2-2; a possible D gene is TRBD2 (5 bases). CDR3 region: CASSVARRATGELFF. The CDR3 DNA reads TGTGCCAGCAGCGTAGCTCGGCGGGCCACCGGGGAGCTGTTTTTT.